The clone carrying this T cell receptor beta chain was recorded a few times. Antigen specificity is unknown. This sample is drawn from a study of CD8 T cells in ankylosing spondylitis. TCRdb re-analysed the 5' RACE reads in MiXCR, keeping a single row per CDR3 protein. The top ten hold nearly 7% of the sample, which has about 500,000 distinct CDR3 sequences, roughly 13% seen once. Findings and limits, study-wide: Clones linked to the disease showed a CD8+ phenotype. They occurred at relatively low frequencies in peripheral blood. Within ankylosing spondylitis blood, a TCR beta motif made up of several highly homologous variants appeared to be characteristic. The clones that were linked to disease were reported to be significantly enriched in matched synovial fluid samples from ankylosing spondylitis patients.

Per germline, CDR1 WSHSY and CDR2 SAAADI. The CDR3 has 16 amino acids. The germline V and J ends were trimmed by 3 bases and 0 bases, with 13 bases remaining between them. The sample comprised blood, either unsorted or a sorted T cell fraction (not recorded which). This TCR was sampled from a male donor with ankylosing spondylitis. The gene calls are TRBV10-2 and TRBJ2-3; a weak D match, TRBD2 (5 bases). The CDR3 spells CASSEWEPPSTDTQYF. The CDR3 DNA follows: TGCGCCAGCAGTGAATGGGAGCCTCCTAGCACAGATACGCAGTATTTT.